A selection of T cell receptor beta chains follows, all from one sample in a study of human T cells and chemical hapten exposure. TCRdb fed the RACE reads into MiXCR, producing one record per CDR3 protein. The table has about 47,000 distinct CDR3 sequences, about 4.1% seen once. The material sequenced was whole blood. The receptors were gathered from a human donor in good health. Some clones in this sample may be carry-over from other donors' samples. CDR3s include the opening cysteine and the closing phenylalanine or tryptophan. Some rows have no size entry. The others give once, few or many, or a class for an expanded clone.

V gene	J gene	CDR3 length	clone size	CDR3 protein
TRBV12-3/TRBV12-4	TRBJ2-1	14	few	CASSQGLNYNEQFF
TRBV21-1	TRBJ2-5	19	many	CASSKATGLAGEEGETQYF
TRBV6-1	TRBJ2-3	16	few	CASSGLAGGVTDTQYF
TRBV12-3/TRBV12-4	TRBJ2-6	15	NA	CASSYRGAGANVLTF
TRBV5-1	TRBJ2-3	17	many	CASSLGAPVTAVDTQYF
TRBV29-1	TRBJ2-3	14	NA	CSVAGLAGRDTQYF
TRBV5-4	TRBJ1-4	16	many	CASSSKGASPNEKLFF
TRBV12-3/TRBV12-4	TRBJ2-1	14	NA	CASRPGQGAYEQFF
TRBV19	TRBJ2-2	13	few	CASSGSETGELFF
TRBV24-1	TRBJ2-1	16	many	CATSDLQGWGHDEQFF
TRBV5-1	TRBJ2-3	13	few	CASSSPQADTQYF
TRBV6-2/TRBV6-3	TRBJ1-1	16	few	CASTKKGRQPNTEAFF
TRBV6-5	TRBJ2-1	15	many	CASSRGPGPANEQFF
TRBV4-1	TRBJ1-3	14	many	CASSPTVSGNTIYF
TRBV28	TRBJ1-1	13	few	CASSLVGGTEAFF
TRBV3-1	TRBJ2-5	15	many	CASSPTRGPKETQYF
TRBV10-3	TRBJ1-1	14	many	CAIRADILNTEAFF
TRBV5-1	TRBJ1-1	14	few	CASSGGQSNTEAFF
TRBV2	TRBJ1-1	14	NA	CASTRTPGNTEAFF
TRBV20-1	TRBJ1-5	17	few	CSARDRDRVGSNQPQHF
TRBV3-1	TRBJ1-1	11	few	CAGGTGNEAFF
TRBV19	TRBJ2-1	11	many	CASSIMNEQFF
TRBV28	TRBJ2-7	11	many	CASSDRYEQYF
TRBV28	TRBJ1-5	15	NA	CASSLRSLMGQPQHF
TRBV5-5	TRBJ1-6	14	many	CASSPGRNNSPLHF
TRBV7-9	TRBJ2-1	13	many	CASSLGRSNEQFF
TRBV7-9	TRBJ2-3	15	many	CASSLDGLVTDTQYF
TRBV28	TRBJ2-1	12	NA	CASSQGGDEQFF
TRBV27	TRBJ1-2	13	many	CASKRYGSHGYTF
TRBV7-2	TRBJ2-1	14	many	CASSLGLADNEQFF
TRBV4-1	TRBJ1-5	16	many	CASSLGWGDGNQPQHF
TRBV14	TRBJ2-7	17	many	CASSPRTGTGIAYEQYF
TRBV28	TRBJ2-4	15	many	CASNYVGVEENIQYF
TRBV7-9	TRBJ2-1	20	NA	CASSRSGLAGGTPGDNEQFF
TRBV29-1	TRBJ1-2	13	NA	CSVEGEGFYGYTF
TRBV6-1	TRBJ2-5	14	many	CASSERGREETQYF
TRBV12-3/TRBV12-4	TRBJ2-7	13	NA	CASSSSAGGGQYF
TRBV5-6	TRBJ2-1	18	NA	CASSFRAAGLAQGDEQFF
TRBV2	TRBJ1-5	16	NA	CASSERIVLSNQPQHF
TRBV29-1	TRBJ2-3	15	many	CSVENPQREADTQYF
TRBV28	TRBJ2-5	17	many	CASSLFDLRGRGETQYF
TRBV20-1	TRBJ1-5	13	many	CSATGTLDQPQHF
TRBV28	TRBJ2-5	15	NA	CASSLGSGRQETQYF
TRBV11-2	TRBJ1-5	16	many	CASSTFDILSNQPQHF
TRBV16	TRBJ1-5	14	few	CASSQSGGGQPQHF
TRBV19	TRBJ2-5	16	NA	CASSRGLAGMEETQYF
TRBV11-2	TRBJ2-1	14	many	CASSPAPSGNEQFF